The rows below give T cell receptor beta chains drawn from one sample of a study of breast tumors, draining lymph nodes, adjacent tissues. A single record per CDR3 protein comes from TCRdb applying MiXCR to the multiplex PCR reads. The sample lists 50,000 to 75,000 distinct CDR3 sequences, roughly 57% occurring once. The specimen was breast tumor tissue. The receptor source for this set is a female donor with breast cancer. Some clones in this sample may be carry-over from other donors' samples. CDR3s include the opening cysteine and the closing phenylalanine or tryptophan. D genes are given only for firm matches. A row's size may be missing; if present it is once, few, many or a size class.

v_call,j_call,d_call,clone_size,cdr3_aa,cdr3_nt
TRBV6-5,TRBJ1-2,TRBD1,many,CASRHGTGQGYTF,TGTGCCAGCAGGCACGGGACAGGGCAAGGCTACACCTTC
TRBV20-1,TRBJ2-1,-,-,CSARRYNEQFF,TGCAGTGCTAGAAGGTACAATGAGCAGTTCTTC
TRBV9,TRBJ2-7,-,-,CASSVAVFSYEQYF,TGTGCCAGCAGCGTAGCGGTATTCTCCTACGAGCAGTACTTC
TRBV20-1,TRBJ1-6,-,-,CSAPLDGDYNSPLHF,TGCAGTGCCCCCTTGGACGGGGACTATAATTCACCCCTCCACTTT
TRBV9,TRBJ2-3,-,many,CASSPAPTDTQYF,TGTGCCAGCAGCCCCGCCCCCACAGATACGCAGTATTTT
TRBV20-1,TRBJ2-3,-,-,CSERVDTQYF,TGCAGCGAGCGGGTGGATACGCAGTATTTT
TRBV18,TRBJ2-2,TRBD1,-,CASSPQGASTGELFF,TGTGCCAGCTCACCACAGGGGGCGTCGACCGGGGAGCTGTTTTTT
TRBV6-1,TRBJ2-1,TRBD2,many,CASSAAGENNEQFF,TGTGCCAGCAGTGCCGCGGGAGAAAACAATGAGCAGTTCTTC
TRBV7-9,TRBJ2-2,-,once,CASSLALGRNSPGELFF,TGTGCCAGCAGCTTAGCCCTCGGGCGAAATTCACCCGGGGAGCTGTTTTTT
TRBV24-1,TRBJ2-2,-,-,CATSDWAPNTGELFF,TGTGCCACCAGTGATTGGGCGCCGAACACCGGGGAGCTGTTTTTT
TRBV6-1,TRBJ1-1,-,once,CASSAAGDWTEAFF,TGTGCCAGCAGTGCAGCGGGGGATTGGACTGAAGCTTTCTTT
TRBV7-9,TRBJ2-5,TRBD2,many,CASSFRAGGLPETQYF,TGTGCCAGCAGCTTTAGGGCGGGGGGCCTCCCAGAGACCCAGTACTTC
TRBV2,TRBJ1-2,TRBD1,-,CASSFGQGGYGYTF,TGTGCCAGCAGTTTTGGACAGGGGGGGTATGGCTACACCTTC
TRBV30,TRBJ2-7,-,many,CAWSLQSYEQYF,TGTGCCTGGAGTTTACAAAGCTACGAGCAGTACTTC
TRBV19,TRBJ2-5,TRBD2,-,CASPQGLAGGGETQYF,TGTGCCAGTCCTCAGGGACTAGCGGGGGGGGGTGAGACCCAGTACTTC
TRBV6-1,TRBJ1-5,-,many,CASSTGAQGNQPQHF,TGTGCCAGCAGTACGGGGGCCCAAGGTAATCAGCCCCAGCATTTT
TRBV20-1,TRBJ2-5,-,-,CSARVSGEETQYF,TGCAGTGCTAGAGTATCCGGGGAGGAGACCCAGTACTTC
TRBV27,TRBJ2-7,-,-,CASGLAKSSYEQYF,TGTGCCAGCGGGTTAGCCAAGAGCTCCTACGAGCAGTACTTC
TRBV2,TRBJ2-2,-,few,CASSVSGFGGELFF,TGTGCCAGCAGTGTTTCAGGCTTTGGCGGGGAGCTGTTTTTT
TRBV20-1,TRBJ2-7,-,many,CSALTGTNVYEQYF,TGCAGTGCTCTAACCGGGACCAACGTCTACGAGCAGTACTTC
TRBV14,TRBJ2-7,-,-,CASSQGVAYEQYF,TGTGCCAGCAGCCAAGGTGTAGCCTACGAGCAGTACTTC
TRBV9,TRBJ2-7,TRBD2,-,CASSSARGRADYEQYF,TGTGCCAGCAGCTCCGCTCGGGGGAGGGCCGATTACGAGCAGTACTTC
TRBV10-3,TRBJ1-4,-,medium-sized,CAISETDRTSEKLFF,TGTGCCATCAGTGAGACCGACAGGACCTCGGAAAAACTGTTTTTT
TRBV20-1,TRBJ1-2,-,once,CSARNPGHMGGYTF,TGCAGTGCTAGGAACCCGGGACACATGGGGGGCTACACCTTC
TRBV20-1,TRBJ2-4,-,-,CSAKGEPRGRLNIQYF,TGCAGTGCAAAAGGAGAGCCAAGAGGACGCCTTAACATTCAGTACTTC
TRBV9,TRBJ2-2,-,-,CASSVVEGGELFF,TGTGCCAGCAGCGTAGTAGAGGGCGGGGAGCTGTTTTTT
TRBV9,TRBJ2-1,TRBD2,many,CASSVGTSGGTNEQFF,TGTGCCAGCAGCGTCGGGACTAGCGGGGGGACGAATGAGCAGTTCTTC
TRBV15,TRBJ2-7,-,-,CATSRHPDYEQYF,TGTGCCACCAGCAGACACCCCGACTACGAGCAGTACTTC
TRBV6-5,TRBJ1-2,-,many,CASTTNSRGGLYGYTF,TGTGCCAGCACCACGAATTCCCGGGGGGGGCTCTATGGCTACACCTTC
TRBV10-2,TRBJ2-3,-,many,CASTEIPFSTDTQYF,TGCGCCAGCACCGAGATACCCTTCAGCACAGATACGCAGTATTTT
TRBV7-9,TRBJ2-2,TRBD1,-,CASSWDRVDTGELFF,TGTGCCAGCAGCTGGGACAGAGTGGACACCGGGGAGCTGTTTTTT
TRBV6-1,TRBJ1-6,-,-,CASSEYTGYSPLHF,TGTGCCAGCAGTGAATACACAGGGTATTCACCCCTCCACTTT
TRBV24-1,TRBJ2-1,-,-,CATAQGSYNEQFF,TGTGCCACGGCGCAGGGATCCTACAATGAGCAGTTCTTC
TRBV6-6,TRBJ2-5,TRBD2,-,CASRLAGNQETQYF,TGTGCCAGCAGACTAGCGGGGAACCAAGAGACCCAGTACTTC
TRBV7-3,TRBJ2-6,TRBD1,many,CASSRQTGTGANVLTF,TGTGCCAGCAGCCGGCAGACAGGGACCGGGGCCAACGTCCTGACTTTC
TRBV19,TRBJ1-2,-,many,CASNGVGARTAQSYTF,TGTGCCAGTAACGGTGTGGGGGCGCGAACCGCGCAGAGCTACACCTTC
TRBV5-1,TRBJ2-2,-,many,CASSLSAGELFF,TGCGCCAGCAGCCTTAGCGCCGGGGAGCTGTTTTTT
TRBV7-8,TRBJ1-2,TRBD1,medium-sized,CASSLDAGGISYGYTF,TGTGCCAGCAGCTTAGATGCAGGGGGAATCAGCTATGGCTACACCTTC
TRBV13,TRBJ1-2,TRBD1,-,CASSPPGQVSGYTF,TGTGCCAGCAGCCCACCTGGACAGGTCTCTGGCTACACCTTC
TRBV7-8,TRBJ2-7,-,-,CASSLMGDEQYF,TGTGCCAGCAGCTTAATGGGAGACGAGCAGTACTTC
TRBV20-1,TRBJ2-7,-,-,CSAAPGTSHYEQYF,TGCAGTGCGGCCCCGGGGACTTCCCACTACGAGCAGTACTTC